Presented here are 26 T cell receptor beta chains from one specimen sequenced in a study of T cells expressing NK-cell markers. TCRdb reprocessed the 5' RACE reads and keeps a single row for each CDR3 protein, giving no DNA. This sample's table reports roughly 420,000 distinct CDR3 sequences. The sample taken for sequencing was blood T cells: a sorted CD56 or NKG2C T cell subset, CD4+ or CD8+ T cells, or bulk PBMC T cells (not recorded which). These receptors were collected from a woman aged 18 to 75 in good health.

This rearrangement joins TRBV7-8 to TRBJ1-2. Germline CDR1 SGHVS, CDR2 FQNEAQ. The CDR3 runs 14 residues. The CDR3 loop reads CASSLGVTVYGYTF.

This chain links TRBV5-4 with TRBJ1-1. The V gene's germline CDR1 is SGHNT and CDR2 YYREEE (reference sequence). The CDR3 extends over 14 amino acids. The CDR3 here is CASSVGPLNTEAFF.

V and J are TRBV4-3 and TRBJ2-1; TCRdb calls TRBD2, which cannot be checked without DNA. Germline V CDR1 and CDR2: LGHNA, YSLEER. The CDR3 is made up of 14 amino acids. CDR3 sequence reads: CASSPESPMDEQFF.

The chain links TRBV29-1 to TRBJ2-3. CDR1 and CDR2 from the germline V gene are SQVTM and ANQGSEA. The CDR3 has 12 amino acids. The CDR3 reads CSGTVLTDTQYF.

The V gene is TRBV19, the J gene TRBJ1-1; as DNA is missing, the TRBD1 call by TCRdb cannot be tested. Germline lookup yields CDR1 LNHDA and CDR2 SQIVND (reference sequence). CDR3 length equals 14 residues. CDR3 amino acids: CASSIDRGNTEAFF.

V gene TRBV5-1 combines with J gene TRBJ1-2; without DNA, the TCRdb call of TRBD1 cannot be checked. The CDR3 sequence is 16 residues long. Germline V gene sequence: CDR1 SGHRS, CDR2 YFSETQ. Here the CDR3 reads CASSLGTGSHGYGYTF.

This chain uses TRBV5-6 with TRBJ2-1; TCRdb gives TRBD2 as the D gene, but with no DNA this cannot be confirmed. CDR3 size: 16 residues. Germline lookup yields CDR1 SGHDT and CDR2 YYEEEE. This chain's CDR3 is CASSLSTSGLSNEQFF.

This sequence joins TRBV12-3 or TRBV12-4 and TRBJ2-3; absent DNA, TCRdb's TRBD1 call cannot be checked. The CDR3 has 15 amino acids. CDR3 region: CASSLAHEGVTPQYF.

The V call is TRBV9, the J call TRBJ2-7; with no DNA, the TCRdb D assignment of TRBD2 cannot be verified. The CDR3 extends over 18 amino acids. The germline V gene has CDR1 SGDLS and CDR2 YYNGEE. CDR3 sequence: CASSVGQGGLAGSYEQYF.

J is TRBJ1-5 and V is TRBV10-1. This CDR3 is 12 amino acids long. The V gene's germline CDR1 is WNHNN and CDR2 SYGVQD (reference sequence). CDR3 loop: CASSEPGGPQHF.

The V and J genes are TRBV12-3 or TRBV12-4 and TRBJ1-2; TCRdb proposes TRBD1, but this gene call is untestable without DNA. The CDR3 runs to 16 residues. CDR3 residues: CASRTWGAGASYGYTF.

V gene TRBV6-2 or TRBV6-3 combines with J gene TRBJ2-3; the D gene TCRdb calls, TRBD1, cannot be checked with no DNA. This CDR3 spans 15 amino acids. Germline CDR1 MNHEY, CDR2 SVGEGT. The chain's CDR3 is CASRSGQGITDTQYF.

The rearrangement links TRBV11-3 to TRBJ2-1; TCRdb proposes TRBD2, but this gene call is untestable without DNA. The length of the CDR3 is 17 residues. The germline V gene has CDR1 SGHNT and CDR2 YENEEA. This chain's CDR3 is CASSSRVSGGGDNEQFF.

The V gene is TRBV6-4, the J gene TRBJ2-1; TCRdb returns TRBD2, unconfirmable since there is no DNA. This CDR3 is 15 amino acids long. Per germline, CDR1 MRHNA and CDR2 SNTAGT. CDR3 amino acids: CASSARTSSHNEQFF.

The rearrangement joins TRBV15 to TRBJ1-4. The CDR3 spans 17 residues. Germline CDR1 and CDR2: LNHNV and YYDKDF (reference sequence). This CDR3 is CATSRDQGELGGEKLFF.

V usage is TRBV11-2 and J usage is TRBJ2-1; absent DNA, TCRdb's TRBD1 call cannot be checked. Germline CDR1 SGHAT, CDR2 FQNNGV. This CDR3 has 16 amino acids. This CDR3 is CASTQPPSTGYNEQFF.

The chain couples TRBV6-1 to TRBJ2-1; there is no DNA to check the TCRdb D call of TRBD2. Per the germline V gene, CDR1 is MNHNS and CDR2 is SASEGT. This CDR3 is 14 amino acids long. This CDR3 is CASGLAGVRNEQFF.

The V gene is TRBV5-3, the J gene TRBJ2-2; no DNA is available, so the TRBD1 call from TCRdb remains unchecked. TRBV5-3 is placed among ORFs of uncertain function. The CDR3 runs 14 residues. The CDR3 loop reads CARSRGGNTGELFF.

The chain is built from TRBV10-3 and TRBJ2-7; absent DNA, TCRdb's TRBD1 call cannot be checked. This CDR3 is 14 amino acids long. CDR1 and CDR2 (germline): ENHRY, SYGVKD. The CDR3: CAISERGHLYEQYF.

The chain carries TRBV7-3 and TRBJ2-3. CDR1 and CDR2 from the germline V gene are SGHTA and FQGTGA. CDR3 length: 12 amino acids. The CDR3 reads CASSYNRDTQYF.

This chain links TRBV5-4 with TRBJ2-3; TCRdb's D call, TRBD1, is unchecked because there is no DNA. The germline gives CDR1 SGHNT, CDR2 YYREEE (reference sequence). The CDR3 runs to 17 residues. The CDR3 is CASSSDRGTEYTDTQYF.

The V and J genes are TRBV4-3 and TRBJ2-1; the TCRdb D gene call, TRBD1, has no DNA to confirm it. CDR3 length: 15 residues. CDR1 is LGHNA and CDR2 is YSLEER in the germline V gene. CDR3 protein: CASSQDVSSGVEQFF.

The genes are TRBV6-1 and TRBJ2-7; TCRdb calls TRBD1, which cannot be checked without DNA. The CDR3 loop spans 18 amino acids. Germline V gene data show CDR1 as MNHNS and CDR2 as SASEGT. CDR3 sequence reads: CASGRTMTGGYFSYEQYF.

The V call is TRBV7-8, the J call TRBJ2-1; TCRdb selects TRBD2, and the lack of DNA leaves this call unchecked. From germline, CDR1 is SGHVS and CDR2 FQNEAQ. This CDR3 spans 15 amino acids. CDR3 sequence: CASSSLAGGPYEQFF. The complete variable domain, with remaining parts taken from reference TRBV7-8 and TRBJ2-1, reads GAGVSQSPRYKVAKRGQDVALRCDPISGHVSLFWYQQALGQGPEFLTYFQNEAQLDKSGLPSDRFFAERPEGSVSTLKIQRTQQEDSAVYLCASSSLAGGPYEQFFGPGTRLTVL.

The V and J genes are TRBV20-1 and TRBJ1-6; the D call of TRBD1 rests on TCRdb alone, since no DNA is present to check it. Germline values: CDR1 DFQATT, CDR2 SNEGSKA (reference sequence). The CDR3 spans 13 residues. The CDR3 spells CSALPGYGSPLHF.

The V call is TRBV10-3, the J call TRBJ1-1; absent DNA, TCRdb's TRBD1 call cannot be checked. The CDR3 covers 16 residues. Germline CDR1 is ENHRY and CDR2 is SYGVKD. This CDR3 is CAISEPGQGRIGGAFF.